Shown below are 23 T cell receptor beta chains from a single sample sequenced in a study of T cell repertoires in cytomegalovirus infection. TCRdb analysed the reads with MiXCR anew, one entry per CDR3 protein. The profile covers some 320,000 distinct CDR3 sequences, with around a tenth appearing a single time and 3.5% to 4.5% taken by the ten largest. Sample: PBMCs. The receptor source for this set is a human donor in good health (CMV status not recorded). Some clones in this sample may be carry-over from other donors' samples.

This clonotype was detected many times. The chain joins TRBV7-2 to TRBJ1-4; D unclear. V lost 2 bases to trimming and J lost 1 base, with 8 bases between them. The CDR3 has 15 amino acids. From germline, CDR1 is SGHTA and CDR2 FQGNSA. CDR3 protein: CASSLNTGTNEKLFF. The CDR3, as DNA: TGTGCCAGCAGCTTAAATACCGGAACTAATGAAAAACTGTTTTTT.

This clonotype was observed at least ten times. This rearrangement joins TRBV7-2 to TRBJ1-5; D gene ambiguous. Germline V gene data show CDR1 as SGHTA and CDR2 as FQGNSA. Trimming took 4 bases from V and 6 from J, leaving 7 bases between them. The CDR3 contains 12 residues. CDR3 in DNA: TGTGCCAGCAGCTCCCATAGTCAGCCCCAGCATTTT. Translating gives CASSSHSQPQHF.

This chain uses TRBV20-1 with TRBJ1-5; possible D gene TRBD1, 6 bases. The CDR3 loop spans 14 amino acids. Germline CDR1 and CDR2: DFQATT and SNEGSKA (reference sequence). Trimming shortened V by 6 bases and J by 5 bases, and 17 bases separated the two germline ends. CDR3 bases: TGCAGTGCCCCGTCCGAGGACAGATATCAGCCCCAGCATTTT. It translates to CSAPSEDRYQPQHF.

This clonotype was observed a few times. The chain has TRBV6-2 or TRBV6-3 and TRBJ2-1, with TRBD2 matching over 12 bases. Germline trimming cut 2 bases from V and 7 bases from J; bases unmatched to any gene: 6. Germline lookup yields CDR1 MNHEY and CDR2 SVGEGT. The length of the CDR3 is 16 residues. This chain's CDR3 is CASSYGGLAGRNEQFF. The CDR3 bases are TGTGCCAGCAGTTACGGGGGACTAGCGGGCCGGAATGAGCAGTTCTTC.

This clonotype was observed a handful of times. The chain has TRBV6-6 and TRBJ2-3, with 7 bases matching TRBD2. There are 13 residues in the CDR3. Trimming cost V 4 bases and J 9 bases; bases outside gene matches: 7. The germline V gene encodes CDR1 MNHNY and CDR2 SVGAGI (reference sequence). The CDR3 DNA sequence: TGTGCCAGCAGTTTAGCGGGTCTTGAAACGCAGTATTTT. Its translation: CASSLAGLETQYF.

This clonotype was observed many times. The V call is TRBV12-3 or TRBV12-4, the J call TRBJ2-1; a possible D gene is TRBD2 (5 bases). V was cut by 1 base and J by 10 bases, with 17 bases left in between. The CDR3 has 15 residues. CDR3 nucleotide sequence: TGTGCCAGCAGTTTAGTCGGGGTAACGCACTGGGAGCAGTTCTTC. This codes for CASSLVGVTHWEQFF.

This clonotype was seen ten or more times. The chain links TRBV7-2 to TRBJ2-5; D might be TRBD2 (5 bases). CDR3 size: 16 residues. Trimming stripped 2 bases from V and 1 base from J, with 14 bases between. Germline V gene lookup returns CDR1 SGHTA and CDR2 FQGNSA. The CDR3: CASSLNSGAIQETQYF. The CDR3 nucleotides read TGTGCCAGCAGCTTAAACAGCGGCGCTATCCAAGAGACCCAGTACTTC.

This clonotype came up many times. The chain carries TRBV10-3 and TRBJ2-7, with 7 bases aligning to TRBD2. Germline values: CDR1 ENHRY, CDR2 SYGVKD. The V and J ends lost 8 bases and 0 bases, in that order; junction bases with no gene match: 7. This CDR3 comprises 14 residues. CDR3 sequence reads: CAIRPGLNSYEQYF. In DNA form, the CDR3 reads TGTGCCATCCGACCGGGACTAAACTCCTACGAGCAGTACTTC.

This clonotype was detected many times. The chain uses TRBV28 and TRBJ2-1; 12 bases fit TRBD2. The ends lost 7 bases at V and 4 bases at J; junction bases unmatched: 2. Germline CDR1 and CDR2: MDHEN and SYDVKM. The CDR3 covers 14 residues. The CDR3 reads CASTGTSGYNEQFF. Written as DNA, the CDR3 is TGTGCCAGCACTGGGACTAGCGGGTACAATGAGCAGTTCTTC.

This clonotype was seen ten or more times. The chain uses TRBV20-1 and TRBJ2-7, with TRBD2 matching 10 bases. The CDR3 covers 12 residues. In germline, CDR1 is DFQATT, CDR2 SNEGSKA (reference sequence). CDR3 sequence reads: CSTLAGALEQYF. Here the CDR3 DNA reads TGCAGCACCCTAGCGGGAGCTCTCGAGCAGTACTTC.

This clonotype occurred a few times. The chain is built from TRBV2 and TRBJ1-2; no reliable D call. Trimming pared 2 bases from V and 1 base from J, leaving 5 bases between. Germline V CDR1 and CDR2: SNHLY, FYNNEI. The CDR3 is 13 amino acids. DNA for the CDR3: TGTGCCAGCAGTGAAAGACTTAACTATGGCTACACCTTC. Translation gives CASSERLNYGYTF.

This clonotype was counted a few times. The chain couples TRBV6-1 to TRBJ2-7; 10 bases map to TRBD1. The germline V gene encodes CDR1 MNHNS and CDR2 SASEGT. After removal of 6 bases from V and 3 bases from J, the junction contained 11 bases not matched to a gene. The CDR3 totals 16 residues. The CDR3, as DNA: TGTGCCAGCAGCCTGAAAAGGACAGGGGGTAACTACGAGCAGTACTTC. The encoded protein is CASSLKRTGGNYEQYF.

This clonotype was observed a handful of times. The chain carries TRBV7-6 and TRBJ2-7; D uncertain. This CDR3 contains 13 residues. CDR1 and CDR2 (germline): SGHVS, FNYEAQ. The V end was cut by 6 bases, the J end by 2 bases, with 11 bases between. CDR3 DNA: TGTGCCAGCAGGCAAGGAGCCACCTACGAGCAGTACTTC. Its translation: CASRQGATYEQYF.

In this sample, this clonotype turned up a few times. One end of the junction fails to match germline, which may point to a read error. The rearrangement uses TRBV4-1 and TRBJ1-1; tentatively, D is TRBD1 (5 bases). CDR3 length: 15 amino acids. CDR1 is MGHRA, CDR2 YSYEKL, per germline. CDR3 loop: CASSQDRQGKTEAFF. The CDR3 region has the DNA TGTGCCAGCAGCCAAGATCGGCAGGGAAAGACTGAAGCTTTCTTT.

This clonotype was found a few times. The chain links TRBV7-3 to TRBJ2-3; 10 bases agree with TRBD1. Germline V gives CDR1 SGHTA, CDR2 FQGTGA. V lost 5 bases, J lost 3 bases, and 8 bases stayed unmatched. The CDR3 totals 16 residues. In nucleotides, the CDR3 is TGTGCCAGCAGCGCGTTCCCGGGACAGGGGACAGATACGCAGTATTTT. Translation: CASSAFPGQGTDTQYF.

This clonotype was detected many times. The V gene is TRBV7-2, the J gene TRBJ2-5; D remains unclear. CDR1 SGHTA and CDR2 FQGNSA come from the germline V gene. The CDR3 runs 15 residues. With 1 base removed from V and 5 bases from J, the gap between germline ends came to 14 bases. The CDR3 DNA follows: TGTGCCAGCAGCTTAGTTACCATGCTGAGGGAGACCCAGTACTTC. Its translation is CASSLVTMLRETQYF.

The CDR3 DNA reads TGTGCCAGCAGTAGGACAAGGGGGGATACGCAGTATTTT. It specifies CASSRTRGDTQYF. The chain carries TRBV6-5 and TRBJ2-3; possible D gene TRBD1, 6 bases. Germline V gives CDR1 MNHEY, CDR2 SVGAGI. Between the trimmed V and J ends, which lost 5 bases and 6 bases, there was a span of 12 bases. The CDR3 loop spans 13 amino acids.

This clonotype was counted ten times or more. The chain couples TRBV7-2 to TRBJ2-7, with D unresolved. CDR1 and CDR2 from the germline V gene are SGHTA and FQGNSA. V was clipped by 5 bases and J by 0 bases, with 5 bases between them. This CDR3 has 12 residues. The CDR3 DNA is TGTGCCAGCAGCCCAAACTCCTACGAGCAGTACTTC. It translates to CASSPNSYEQYF.

This clonotype was counted ten times or more. This chain connects TRBV7-9 to TRBJ2-4, with TRBD2 matching 7 bases. V was clipped by 3 bases and J by 3 bases; unmatched bases: 8. CDR1 and CDR2 (germline): SEHNR, FQNEAQ (reference sequence). The CDR3 totals 16 residues. The CDR3 sequence is CASSFYSGVGKNIQYF. The CDR3 nucleotides are TGTGCCAGCAGCTTCTACAGCGGGGTAGGCAAAAACATTCAGTACTTC.

This clonotype was counted a few times. The chain uses TRBV6-2 or TRBV6-3 and TRBJ2-7; the D gene is possibly TRBD2 (5 bases). Trimming pared 6 bases from V and 3 bases from J, leaving 9 bases between. There are 12 residues in the CDR3. Germline CDR1 reads MNHEY; CDR2 reads SVGEGT. In nucleotides, the CDR3 is TGTGCCAGCAGAACTAGTGACTACGAGCAGTACTTC. The encoded protein is CASRTSDYEQYF.

The chain links TRBV4-2 to TRBJ2-2, with 11 bases matching TRBD1. Losses at the gene ends were 6 bases for V and 0 bases for J; bases not matched to a gene: 6. The CDR3 extends over 17 amino acids. CDR1 LGHNA and CDR2 YNFKEQ come from the germline V gene. The CDR3 DNA sequence: TGTGCCAGCAGTCGCTCGGGACAGGGGGCGAACACCGGGGAGCTGTTTTTT. This sequence encodes CASSRSGQGANTGELFF.

The CDR3 is CASSSRLAGYQETQYF. The CDR3 DNA is TGTGCCAGCAGCTCGCGACTAGCGGGGTACCAAGAGACCCAGTACTTC. The chain couples TRBV7-2 to TRBJ2-5; 11 nucleotides agree with TRBD2. Looked up from germline, CDR1 is SGHTA and CDR2 is FQGNSA. With 4 bases clipped from V and 0 bases from J, the junction kept 4 bases outside the gene matches. This CDR3 spans 16 amino acids.

The chain couples TRBV9 to TRBJ1-4; D uncertain. This CDR3 region has 15 residues. V was clipped by 4 bases and J by 3 bases, with 13 bases between them. Germline V gives CDR1 SGDLS, CDR2 YYNGEE. The CDR3 here is CASSPPGPANEKLFF. Written as DNA, the CDR3 is TGTGCCAGCAGCCCTCCGGGCCCGGCTAATGAAAAACTGTTTTTT.